This T cell receptor beta chain was observed in a study of OX40 agonist ivuxolimab in advanced cancers. Study in general: Hepatocellular carcinoma, melanoma, renal cell or head and neck cancer affected the dose-escalation patients. Cohort: roughly 79% men, mean age about 62, aged about 20 to 79. Findings and caveats of the study: On average, CD8+ T cells had more expanded clones than CD4+. Among the least clonally expanded were partial responders at 0.1-3.0 mg/kg.

The CDR3 is made up of 16 amino acids. CDR1 is LGHNA and CDR2 is YNFKEQ in the germline V gene. The V end lost 1 base, the J end lost 5 bases, and 16 bases lay between the germline ends. Comment on this clone: Its antigen is not known.

The assay was immunoSEQ multiplex PCR, and TCRdb's table has in-frame clones only and misses some. The data contain around 80,000 clones, approximately 80% of them seen just once; the ten biggest clones take up around 2.9%. The chain links TRBV4-2 to TRBJ2-3, with a possible D match to TRBD1 (5 bases). The TCR originated in an adult with an advanced solid tumor such as melanoma, head and neck, liver or kidney cancer. The material sequenced was CD4+ or CD8+ T cells sorted from blood, taken in a trial of the OX40 agonist ivuxolimab. The CDR3 DNA follows: TGTGCCAGCAGCCAAGTTGGTCAGGGTTTTGAAGATACGCAGTATTTT. Its translation: CASSQVGQGFEDTQYF.